This T cell receptor (beta chain) was observed in a study of beta chain features in type 1 diabetes. Study information: Cells sorted and examined across all samples totaled 85 million to 130 million. Study observations and caveats: When VDJ junctions were examined, type 1 diabetes patients showed fewer insertions and more deletions.

The whole isolated RNA underwent reverse transcription, so sequencing captured expressed TCRB transcripts. Repertoires were generated with immunoSEQ multiplex PCR, while TCRdb's copy carries only in-frame clones and drops some. Of 360,000 or so clones in the sample, around 19% were seen once. This clone was observed a few times. What it recognizes is unknown. The CDR3 extends over 14 amino acids. Germline CDR1 and CDR2: LGHNA and YSLEER. The V end was cut by 4 bases, the J end by 7 bases, with 14 bases between. Sequencing was done on a sample of naive CD4+ T cells from blood. The receptor comes from a woman aged 18-35 years in good health. The chain has TRBV4-3 and TRBJ1-5, with D perhaps matching TRBD1 (6 bases). The CDR3 is CASSLTDQGQPQHF. The CDR3 DNA reads TGCGCCAGCAGCCTGACTGACCAGGGGCAGCCCCAGCATTTT.